Below, 16 T cell receptor beta chains from the same sample are listed, as sequenced in a study of blood T cells in healthy people across ages. Sample-barcoded 5' priming and a J-beta primer mix drove a second PCR of about 6 to 12 cycles. TCRdb re-derived calls from the 5' RACE reads in MiXCR, one entry per CDR3 protein. Here the sample spans some 790,000 distinct CDR3 sequences, roughly 26% being singletons. Material for sequencing was blood. These receptors were collected from a woman at least 80 years old in good health.

As for this clonotype: This may come from a read error, since a much larger clone is one base off. The CDR3 DNA is TGTGCCTGCAGCCTGGGACATTACAACGAGCAGTACTTC. It specifies CACSLGHYNEQYF. V gene TRBV7-9 combines with J gene TRBJ2-4, with a possible D match to TRBD1 (6 bases). The end of the DNA aligns better with TRBJ2-7, so the J call may be wrong. The CDR3 sequence is 13 residues long. Germline V lookup: CDR1 SEHNR, CDR2 FQNEAQ (reference sequence).

This chain links TRBV5-1 with TRBJ2-5; 10 nucleotides agree with TRBD1. Germline V gene sequence: CDR1 SGHRS, CDR2 YFSETQ. This CDR3 is built from 14 residues. V dropped 3 bases and J dropped 11; count of bases not matched to a gene: 10. The CDR3 is CASSSDTGTGVQYF. The DNA for the CDR3 is TGCGCCAGCAGCTCGGATACCGGGACAGGGGTGCAGTACTTC. Full variable domain (rest looked up from reference TRBV5-1 and TRBJ2-5): KAGVTQTPRYLIKTRGQQVTLSCSPISGHRSVSWYQQTPGQGLQFLFEYFSETQRNKGNFPGRFSGRQFSNSRSEMNVSTLELGDSALYLCASSSDTGTGVQYFGPGTRLLVL.

This clonotype was seen ten or more times. J is TRBJ2-4 and V is TRBV6-2 or TRBV6-3, with 7 positions matching TRBD1. There are 15 residues in the CDR3. Looked up from germline, CDR1 is MNHEY and CDR2 is SVGEGT. Unmatched junction bases numbered 13, after V lost 6 bases and J lost 8 bases. The CDR3 region has the DNA TGTGCCAGCAGACCCGACAGGGCGGCTCCCTACATTCAGTACTTC. This gives the protein CASRPDRAAPYIQYF.

V is TRBV19 and J is TRBJ1-5; 9 bases map to TRBD1. CDR3 size: 16 residues. The V gene end was trimmed by 5 bases and the J gene end by 3 bases; junction bases not matched to a gene: 8. Per germline, CDR1 LNHDA and CDR2 SQIVND (reference sequence). This CDR3 is CASSPDRGTYNQPQHF. The CDR3 nucleotides read TGTGCCAGTAGTCCCGACAGGGGGACTTACAATCAGCCCCAGCATTTT.

The rearrangement uses TRBV7-2 and TRBJ2-2; 10 bases agree with TRBD2. Germline-derived CDR1 and CDR2 are SGHTA and FQGNSA. Germline trimming cut 5 bases from V and 4 bases from J; bases unmatched to any gene: 7. The CDR3 contains 16 residues. The CDR3 reads CASSHLSGGFTGELFF. The CDR3 DNA reads TGTGCCAGCAGCCATCTTAGCGGGGGGTTCACCGGGGAGCTGTTTTTT.

The chain uses TRBV20-1 and TRBJ2-2; tentative D call: TRBD2 (7 bases). Germline loops: CDR1 DFQATT, CDR2 SNEGSKA (reference sequence). Trimming cost V 5 bases and J 3 bases, with 16 bases left between them. The CDR3 runs to 15 residues. This CDR3 is CSAPYGGQHTGELFF. CDR3 sequence (DNA): TGCAGTGCTCCATACGGGGGGCAGCACACCGGGGAGCTGTTTTTT.

This clonotype was recorded at least ten times. This chain uses TRBV7-2 with TRBJ2-2; tentatively, D is TRBD2 (5 bases). The CDR3 has 14 residues. Trimming pared 2 bases from V and 4 bases from J, leaving 8 bases between. CDR1 SGHTA and CDR2 FQGNSA come from the germline V gene. CDR3 amino acids: CASSLTRGTGELFF. CDR3 bases: TGTGCCAGCAGCTTAACCCGGGGCACCGGGGAGCTGTTTTTT.

This clonotype was seen a handful of times. The rearrangement links TRBV4-2 to TRBJ2-5; 10 bases line up with TRBD2. The CDR3 sequence is 17 residues long. Germline lookup yields CDR1 LGHNA and CDR2 YNFKEQ. Trimming at V came to 1 base and at J to 5 bases, leaving 10 bases not matched to a gene. This chain's CDR3 is CASSQGGSGGPRETQYF. The CDR3 DNA reads as TGTGCCAGCAGCCAAGGTGGTAGCGGGGGGCCGCGGGAGACCCAGTACTTC.

The chain employs TRBV11-3 and TRBJ2-1; D gene uncertain. Germline CDR1 and CDR2: SGHNT and YENEEA. The V gene lost 3 bases and the J gene lost 2 bases, with 8 bases spanning the gap. CDR3 size: 14 residues. As DNA, the CDR3 is TGTGCCAGCAGCTTGTCGGGCCCCTACAATGAGCAGTTCTTC. Its translation is CASSLSGPYNEQFF.

The chain joins TRBV27 to TRBJ1-5; maybe TRBD1 (5 bases). This CDR3 is 15 amino acids long. CDR1 and CDR2 from the germline V gene are MNHEY and SMNVEV (reference sequence). The ends were cut back, 8 bases at V and 3 bases at J, with 17 bases in the middle. Here the CDR3 DNA reads TGTGCCAGCGAGCTATCCGGACAAGTCAATCAGCCCCAGCATTTT. The encoded protein is CASELSGQVNQPQHF.

This clonotype was seen at least ten times. The chain carries TRBV20-1 and TRBJ2-5; D call uncertain. The germline V gene has CDR1 DFQATT and CDR2 SNEGSKA (reference sequence). Trimming shortened V by 6 bases and J by 0 bases, and 11 bases separated the two germline ends. CDR3 size: 13 residues. CDR3 amino acids: CSARNAYQETQYF. Here the CDR3 DNA reads TGCAGTGCCAGAAATGCGTACCAAGAGACCCAGTACTTC.

The chain has TRBV30 and TRBJ1-4, with TRBD1 matching over 8 bases. The trim removed 5 bases at V and 6 bases at J, leaving 5 bases unmatched. Germline values: CDR1 GTSNPN, CDR2 SVGIG (reference sequence). The CDR3 has 13 amino acids. As DNA, the CDR3 is TGTGCCTGGTCGGACAGGGCCTATGAAAAACTGTTTTTT. It specifies CAWSDRAYEKLFF.

To note about this clonotype: This may stem from a read error, because a much larger clone lies one nucleotide away. The V call is TRBV5-5, the J call TRBJ1-2, with D possibly TRBD1 on 5 matching bases. Trimming shortened V by 4 bases and J by 0 bases, and 13 bases separated the two germline ends. The germline V gene has CDR1 SGHKS and CDR2 YYEKEE (reference sequence). This CDR3 is built from 15 residues. Here the CDR3 DNA reads TGTGCCAGCAGCCCGGGACCGGTGACTAACTATGGCTACACCTTC. It is translated as CASSPGPVTNYGYTF.

This clonotype has ten or more counts. V usage is TRBV5-1 and J usage is TRBJ2-7, with 8 bases aligning to TRBD1. This CDR3 contains 17 residues. Losses at the gene ends were 0 bases for V and 3 bases for J; bases not matched to a gene: 11. From germline, CDR1 is SGHRS and CDR2 YFSETQ. The CDR3 sequence is CASSLVASGTGVYEQYF. CDR3 coding DNA: TGCGCCAGCAGCTTGGTGGCCTCCGGGACAGGTGTCTACGAGCAGTACTTC.

The gene calls are TRBV28 and TRBJ2-1, with D possibly TRBD2 on 5 matching bases. Germline assignment: CDR1 MDHEN and CDR2 SYDVKM. Trimming left V 1 base short and J 14 bases short, with 12 bases between. The CDR3 sequence is 12 residues long. The CDR3 DNA reads as TGTGCCAGCAGTTTATCCGTCGGGGAGAAGTTCTTC. This sequence encodes CASSLSVGEKFF. Complete variable domain (other parts from reference TRBV28 and TRBJ2-1): DVKVTQSSRYLVKRTGEKVFLECVQDMDHENMFWYRQDPGLGLRLIYFSYDVKMKEKGDIPEGYSVSREKKERFSLILESASTNQTSMYLCASSLSVGEKFFGPGTRLTVL.

This clonotype was seen a single time. The chain joins TRBV28 to TRBJ2-1; D unclear. The V gene's germline CDR1 is MDHEN and CDR2 SYDVKM. The CDR3 consists of 16 residues. The V and J ends lost 1 base and 8 bases respectively, with 18 bases between them. In DNA, the CDR3 is TGTGCCAGCAGTTTATTCCGAGAGACCCTTATGGATGAGCAGTTCTTC. It translates to CASSLFRETLMDEQFF.